This T cell receptor (beta chain) was profiled in a study of blood T cell repertoires in COVID-19. In the study overall: PBMCs, B-cell-depleted T cells, or T cells were the source of the cDNA or gDNA that made up the material.

Original methodology: Amplified reference gene primers provided the basis for estimating nucleated cell counts. Libraries were prepared by immunoSEQ multiplex PCR; TCRdb keeps only in-frame clonotypes and omits some of them. V and J calls and clone size are given by that table; D and trimming were obtained from the DNA. The repertoire holds fewer than 150,000 clones, about 87% seen once, with under 30% in the top ten. The V gene lost 1 base and the J gene lost 1 base, with 13 bases spanning the gap. The CDR3 is 16 residues long. The germline gives CDR1 SGHDN, CDR2 FVKESK. Sequenced material: peripheral blood. The source is a woman in her seventies with acute or convalescent COVID-19. The chain carries TRBV14 and TRBJ1-1; D unclear. CDR3 DNA: TGTGCCAGCAGCCAAGGTAGCGACTCCTGGAACACTGAAGCTTTCTTT. It is translated as CASSQGSDSWNTEAFF.